There are many counts of the clone carrying this T cell receptor beta chain. The data derive from a study of regulatory T cells in long-lasting Graves disease. Time point specified: newly diagnosed GD, antithyroid drugs for less than 3 months. The authors made the TCR library using RNA they extracted from PBMCs. Arm-PCR of CDR3 regions with iRepertoire HTBI primers generated TCR beta libraries. TCRdb reprocessed the multiplex PCR reads via MiXCR and lists one record per CDR3 protein. The data show about 560,000 distinct CDR3 sequences, around 16% seen once. The sample was also linked to a second study, of T cells in Graves' hyperthyroidism and ophthalmopathy.

The specimen comprised peripheral blood mononuclear cells (PBMCs), sampled at new diagnosis, from a patient treated with antithyroid drugs. This TCR derives from a man aged 18 to 30 with Graves disease.

The CDR3, as DNA: TGTGCCAGCAGCCTAACCGAATGGGCAGCCGGACAAGAGACCCAGTACTTC. Its translation is CASSLTEWAAGQETQYF. V gene TRBV11-1 combines with J gene TRBJ2-5, with D hard to call. V lost 5 bases and J lost 2, with 21 bases in between. Germline V gene sequence: CDR1 SGHAT, CDR2 FQDESV (reference sequence). The CDR3 has 17 amino acids.